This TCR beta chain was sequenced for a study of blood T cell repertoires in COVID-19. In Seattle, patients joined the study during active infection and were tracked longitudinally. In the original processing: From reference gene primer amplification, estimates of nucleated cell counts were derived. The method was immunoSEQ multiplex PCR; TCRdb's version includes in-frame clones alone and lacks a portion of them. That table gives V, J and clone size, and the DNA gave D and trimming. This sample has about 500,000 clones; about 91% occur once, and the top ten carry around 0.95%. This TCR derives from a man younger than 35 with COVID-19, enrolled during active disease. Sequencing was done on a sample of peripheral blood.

The CDR3 nucleotides are TGTGCCAGCAGCCCCCGGGGAGGGGCCCAAACGAGGACTAGCATCAATGAGCAGTTCTTC. As protein: CASSPRGGAQTRTSINEQFF. The genes are TRBV7-8 and TRBJ2-1; the match to TRBD2 covers 8 bases. Germline CDR1 and CDR2: SGHVS and FQNEAQ. The CDR3 covers 20 residues. V trimming: 5 bases; J trimming: 6 bases; junction bases outside the gene matches: 24.